Reported below is one TCR beta chain. Antigen unknown. This record belongs to a study of vaccination and CD4 T cells after COVID-19. About the research overall: The convalescents, six males and four females, included two who were Hispanic.

Researchers used the Oncomine TCR Beta short-read assay to sequence DNA from cultured CD4+ T cells. TCRdb re-derived calls from the PCR reads in MiXCR, one entry per CDR3 protein. The sample contains 11,000 to 15,000 distinct CDR3 sequences, over 25% of which appear only once. Noted treatment: roughly ten-day PBMC culture with coronavirus spike peptide pools or control peptides (ViraFEST assay). T cells were expanded with peptide pools, and expanded clonotypes were identified by TCR sequencing. Per the germline V gene, CDR1 is SGHNT and CDR2 is YYREEE (reference sequence). Trimming removed 4 bases at V and 5 bases at J, with 12 bases between. The CDR3 contains 13 residues.

The sequence was obtained from a human donor with COVID-19. The specimen sequenced was cultured CD4+ T cells from blood. The gene calls are TRBV5-4 and TRBJ2-5, with D maybe TRBD1 (5 bases). In nucleotides, the CDR3 is TGTGCCAGCAGCGCCAGACCAGGGGAGACCCAGTACTTC. This translates into CASSARPGETQYF.